This T cell receptor beta chain derives from a study of cytomegalovirus exposure and HLA in healthy donors. J was trimmed by 5 bases and V by 4 bases; bases with no gene match: 2. Germline lookup yields CDR1 LNHDA and CDR2 SQIVND (reference sequence). CDR3 length equals 14 residues. Primers: 60 Vbeta forward and 13 Jbeta reverse. Some clones are missing from TCRdb's copy, which holds only in-frame ones; the method was immunoSEQ multiplex PCR. The sample carries nearly 110,000 clones, roughly 82% recorded once. The chain has TRBV19 and TRBJ2-3; 11 nucleotides align to TRBD1. The sample consisted of PBMCs. The TCR sequence derives from a male donor in good health and CMV-seropositive. CDR3 residues: CASSRTGGLDTQYF. CDR3 coding DNA: TGTGCCAGTAGTAGGACAGGGGGCTTAGATACGCAGTATTTT.